These 15 T cell receptor beta chains originate from one sample sequenced in a study of blood T cell repertoires in COVID-19. Produced via immunoSEQ multiplex PCR; TCRdb's table is partial and in-frame only. The data show more than 50,000 clones, with about 78% seen just once and about 50% held by the top ten. The sequenced sample consisted of peripheral blood. All receptors come from a woman aged 80 or older with acute or convalescent COVID-19.

This clone was counted once. The chain recombines TRBV6-6 with TRBJ2-7, with D perhaps matching TRBD1 (5 bases). This CDR3 is built from 15 residues. Trimming stripped 6 bases from V and 2 bases from J, with 17 bases between. Germline lookup yields CDR1 MNHNY and CDR2 SVGAGI (reference sequence). CDR3 protein: CASSPQGQITYEQYF. CDR3 nucleotide sequence: TGTGCCAGCAGCCCCCAGGGTCAAATCACCTACGAGCAGTACTTC.

V and J are TRBV12-5 and TRBJ2-6; D possibly corresponds to TRBD1 (5 bases). Germline V gene sequence: CDR1 LGHNT, CDR2 FRNRAP. The CDR3 is made up of 15 amino acids. V lost 6 bases to trimming and J lost 3 bases, with 12 bases between them. CDR3 region: CASGPGNFGANVLTF. The DNA of the CDR3 is TGTGCTAGTGGACCAGGGAATTTTGGGGCCAACGTCCTGACTTTC. Full variable domain (outside the CDR3, taken from reference TRBV12-5 and TRBJ2-6): DARVTQTPRHKVTEMGQEVTMRCQPILGHNTVFWYRQTMMQGLELLAYFRNRAPLDDSGMPKDRFSAEMPDATLATLKIQPSEPRDSAVYFCASGPGNFGANVLTFGAGSRLTVL.

This clone appeared a single time. This sequence joins TRBV7-2 and TRBJ2-5; 13 bases map to TRBD2. CDR3 length: 18 residues. Germline V gene lookup returns CDR1 SGHTA and CDR2 FQGNSA. With 5 bases clipped from V and 4 bases from J, the junction kept 13 bases outside the gene matches. As DNA, the CDR3 is TGTGCCAGCAGCCCCCCTCCCGGGACTAGCGGGATAGTAGAGACCCAGTACTTC. Residues: CASSPPPGTSGIVETQYF.

The chain recombines TRBV5-1 with TRBJ1-1; TRBD1 might be the D (6 bases). In germline, CDR1 is SGHRS, CDR2 YFSETQ. Trimming took 5 bases from V and 4 from J, leaving 12 bases between them. The CDR3 is 13 residues long. CDR3 residues: CASSVWGRTEAFF. CDR3 nucleotides: TGCGCCAGCAGTGTTTGGGGGCGCACTGAAGCTTTCTTT.

This clone has a count of ten or more. The gene calls are TRBV23-1 and TRBJ2-7; tentative D call: TRBD2 (6 bases). TRBV23-1 is known as an ORF, though its function is uncertain. Trimming took off 4 bases at V and 2 bases at J, with 18 bases between the two ends. CDR3 length: 16 amino acids. The CDR3 DNA is TGCGCCAGCAGTCCGCGGGACTCGAGAAGAACCTACGAGCAGTACTTC. Encoded protein: CASSPRDSRRTYEQYF.

J is TRBJ2-3 and V is TRBV5-1; 9 positions agree with TRBD2. The CDR3 spans 16 residues. The V and J ends lost 4 bases and 0 bases, in that order; junction bases with no gene match: 6. Germline values: CDR1 SGHRS, CDR2 YFSETQ. CDR3 DNA: TGCGCCAGCAGCAACGGACTAGCGCTTAGCACAGATACGCAGTATTTT. Translation: CASSNGLALSTDTQYF.

This clone was observed a single time. The gene calls are TRBV29-1 and TRBJ2-7, with 11 bases lining up with TRBD1. CDR3 length: 14 residues. J was trimmed by 2 bases and V by 4 bases; bases with no gene match: 4. Per the germline V gene, CDR1 is SQVTM and CDR2 is ANQGSEA. The CDR3 bases are TGCAGCGTTGGGCGGGACAGGGGGGCCTACGAGCAGTACTTC. Amino acids: CSVGRDRGAYEQYF.

This clone came up a few times. Here the CDR3 DNA reads TGTGCCAGCAGCCAACGACAGGGCGCACAAGAGACCCAGTACTTC. Its translation: CASSQRQGAQETQYF. The chain recombines TRBV5-8 with TRBJ2-5; 7 bases are a match to TRBD1. The CDR3 contains 15 residues. In germline, CDR1 is SGHTS, CDR2 YDEGEE. V was pared by 4 bases and J by 2 bases, with 8 bases of the junction left unmatched.

This chain links TRBV7-9 with TRBJ2-3, with TRBD2 matching over 8 bases. The CDR3 loop spans 18 amino acids. The germline V gene has CDR1 SEHNR and CDR2 FQNEAQ (reference sequence). Trimming cost V 5 bases and J 1 base; bases outside gene matches: 14. CDR3 in amino acids: CASSRRGDKERGTDTQYF. The CDR3, as DNA: TGTGCCAGCAGCCGGCGGGGGGATAAGGAACGGGGCACAGATACGCAGTATTTT.

This clone was observed many times. This chain connects TRBV14 to TRBJ1-2; D is unresolved. CDR1 SGHDN and CDR2 FVKESK come from the germline V gene. The V end was cut by 1 base, the J end by 4 bases, with 7 bases between. The CDR3 spans 13 residues. CDR3 protein: CASSQARSYGYTF. DNA of the CDR3: TGTGCCAGCAGCCAAGCCAGATCCTATGGCTACACCTTC. The full variable domain, its missing parts supplied by reference TRBV14 and TRBJ1-2, is EAGVTQFPSHSVIEKGQTVTLRCDPISGHDNLYWYRRVMGKEIKFLLHFVKESKQDESGMPNNRFLAERTGGTYSTLKVQPAELEDSGVYFCASSQARSYGYTFGSGTRLTVV.

This chain joins TRBV3-1 (or the pseudogene TRBV3-2) and TRBJ2-2, with D maybe TRBD1 (6 bases). The ends were cut back, 4 bases at V and 3 bases at J, with 15 bases in the middle. This CDR3 has 16 residues. Germline V gives CDR1 LGHDT, CDR2 YNNKEL (reference sequence). The CDR3 DNA sequence: TGTGCCAGCAGCCCCCTAGGGGGAGAGTACACCGGGGAGCTGTTTTTT. This translates into CASSPLGGEYTGELFF.

The chain couples TRBV7-8 to TRBJ2-7; D is possibly TRBD2 (6 bases). Trimming pared 5 bases from V and 3 bases from J, leaving 17 bases between. The CDR3 length is 15 residues. Germline V gene sequence: CDR1 SGHVS, CDR2 FQNEAQ. CDR3 amino acids: CASSPTGDGYYEQYF. For the CDR3, the DNA is TGTGCCAGCAGCCCTACGGGGGACGGATACTACGAGCAGTACTTC.

A few counts support this clone. The chain has TRBV5-6 and TRBJ2-7; 8 bases agree with TRBD2. Germline values: CDR1 SGHDT, CDR2 YYEEEE. The CDR3 consists of 14 residues. The ends lost 5 bases at V and 3 bases at J; junction bases unmatched: 7. The CDR3 bases are TGTGCCAGCAGTTCCCCCGCGGGGGGCTACGAGCAGTACTTC. The encoded protein is CASSSPAGGYEQYF.

J is TRBJ1-1 and V is TRBV29-1; 8 bases are shared with TRBD1. V lost 6 bases, J lost 1 base, and 10 bases stayed unmatched. Looked up from germline, CDR1 is SQVTM and CDR2 is ANQGSEA. The CDR3 is 15 amino acids. CDR3 nucleotide sequence: TGCAGCGTCCGTCGGACAGGGAAAGGGAACACTGAAGCTTTCTTT. As protein: CSVRRTGKGNTEAFF. Full variable domain (remainder filled in from reference TRBV29-1 and TRBJ1-1): SAVISQKPSRDICQRGTSLTIQCQVDSQVTMMFWYRQQPGQSLTLIATANQGSEATYESGFVIDKFPISRPNLTFSTLTVSNMSPEDSSIYLCSVRRTGKGNTEAFFGQGTRLTVV.

The gene calls are TRBV19 and TRBJ1-1, with unresolved D. V was trimmed by 3 bases and J by 5 bases, leaving 10 bases between them. From germline, CDR1 is LNHDA and CDR2 SQIVND (reference sequence). This CDR3 is built from 13 residues. CDR3 coding DNA: TGTGCCAGTAGTATTCTCGGGGAGACTGAAGCTTTCTTT. Protein sequence: CASSILGETEAFF.